These 24 T cell receptor beta chains came from one sample sequenced in a study of blood T cell repertoires in COVID-19. Clones were read by immunoSEQ multiplex PCR, and TCRdb kept only the in-frame ones, dropping some. The top ten hold 45% to 60% of the sample, which has 5,000 to 7,000 clones, about 93% seen once. Sequenced material: peripheral blood. The receptors derive from a human donor in a cohort sampled during active COVID-19.

The V call is TRBV10-3, the J call TRBJ2-2; 9 bases match TRBD2. J was trimmed by 4 bases and V by 3 bases; bases with no gene match: 9. Germline CDR1 ENHRY, CDR2 SYGVKD. The CDR3 has 17 amino acids. CDR3 residues: CAISDVAGAPSTGELFF. In nucleotides, the CDR3 is TGTGCCATCAGTGATGTAGCGGGGGCCCCCAGCACCGGGGAGCTGTTTTTT.

The chain links TRBV25-1 to TRBJ1-1; D gene uncertain. The CDR3 covers 12 residues. CDR1 and CDR2 (germline): MGHDK, SYGVNS. The V and J ends lost 6 bases and 1 base respectively, with 6 bases between them. The CDR3 protein is CASRSWNTEAFF. CDR3 bases: TGTGCCAGCAGGTCGTGGAACACTGAAGCTTTCTTT.

The rearrangement links TRBV13 to TRBJ2-3; 9 nucleotides line up with TRBD2. Germline values: CDR1 PRHDT, CDR2 FYEKMQ (reference sequence). V lost 1 base to trimming and J lost 4 bases; unmatched junction nucleotides: 3. There are 15 residues in the CDR3. The CDR3 loop reads CASSLVGGRADTQYF. The CDR3 DNA reads TGTGCCAGCAGCTTAGTGGGCGGGAGGGCAGATACGCAGTATTTT. Drawing the rest from reference TRBV13 and TRBJ2-3, the complete variable domain is AAGVIQSPRHLIKEKRETATLKCYPIPRHDTVYWYQQGPGQDPQFLISFYEKMQSDKGSIPDRFSAQQFSDYHSELNMSSLELGDSALYFCASSLVGGRADTQYFGPGTRLTVL.

This chain joins TRBV25-1 and TRBJ2-7; maybe TRBD2 (6 bases). The CDR3 loop spans 13 amino acids. V was shortened by 5 bases and J by 3 bases, with 11 bases between the two germline ends. Germline V CDR1 and CDR2: MGHDK, SYGVNS. CDR3 sequence: CASSTSRLYEQYF. The CDR3 DNA sequence: TGTGCCAGCAGTACTAGCCGCCTCTACGAGCAGTACTTC.

The V gene is TRBV19, the J gene TRBJ2-3, with D perhaps TRBD2 (7 bases). Trimming pared 4 bases from V and 1 base from J, leaving 15 bases between. The CDR3 loop spans 16 amino acids. Germline lookup yields CDR1 LNHDA and CDR2 SQIVND (reference sequence). CDR3 coding DNA: TGTGCCAGTAGTAAAGGGGGGGGCCGGGGCACAGATACGCAGTATTTT. Protein: CASSKGGGRGTDTQYF.

This chain uses TRBV6-6 with TRBJ2-1; D perhaps matches TRBD2 (6 bases). The CDR3 runs to 12 residues. CDR1 MNHNY and CDR2 SVGAGI come from the germline V gene (reference sequence). V was pared by 3 bases and J by 14 bases, with 14 bases between. CDR3 sequence: CASSYGGLAEFF. The CDR3 region has the DNA TGTGCCAGCAGTTATGGGGGACTGGCGGAGTTCTTC.

CDR3 region: CASSYAGAGQPQHF. The CDR3 DNA is TGTGCCAGCAGTTACGCGGGGGCCGGGCAGCCCCAGCATTTT. The chain joins TRBV6-2 or TRBV6-3 to TRBJ1-5; tentative D call: TRBD1 (6 bases). The CDR3 is 14 residues long. V lost 2 bases and J lost 7, with 12 bases in between. Germline-derived CDR1 and CDR2 are MNHEY and SVGEGT.

The V and J genes are TRBV3-1 (or the pseudogene TRBV3-2) and TRBJ2-3; 13 bases are shared with TRBD2. The V gene end was trimmed by 3 bases and the J gene end by 1 base; junction bases not matched to a gene: 13. The CDR3 is 20 amino acids. Looked up from germline, CDR1 is LGHDT and CDR2 is YNNKEL (reference sequence). The chain's CDR3 is CASSHLRWTSGSRGTDTQYF. The CDR3 DNA reads as TGTGCCAGCAGCCATCTTAGATGGACTAGCGGGAGTAGGGGCACAGATACGCAGTATTTT.

The chain couples TRBV5-1 to TRBJ2-7; D gene unclear. The length of the CDR3 is 14 residues. CDR1 is SGHRS and CDR2 is YFSETQ in the germline V gene. Trimming shortened V by 2 bases and J by 3 bases, and 12 bases separated the two germline ends. CDR3 loop: CASSFQTPSYEQYF. The CDR3 nucleotides read TGCGCCAGCAGCTTTCAGACACCCAGCTACGAGCAGTACTTC.

This clone was seen only a few times. This rearrangement joins TRBV5-4 to TRBJ2-7; 9 bases line up with TRBD1. Germline assignment: CDR1 SGHNT and CDR2 YYREEE (reference sequence). The CDR3 sequence is 15 residues long. J was trimmed by 5 bases and V by 5 bases; bases with no gene match: 11. The CDR3 nucleotides are TGTGCCAGCAGTCCCCCCGGGACAGGGTACCACGAGCAGTACTTC. Translated, it gives CASSPPGTGYHEQYF.

This chain joins TRBV24-1 and TRBJ2-5, with 7 bases identical to TRBD1. The trim removed 3 bases at V and 2 bases at J, leaving 5 bases unmatched. The germline V gene encodes CDR1 KGHDR and CDR2 SFDVKD. The CDR3 has 15 residues. CDR3 nucleotide sequence: TGTGCCACCAGTGATCCCAGGACAGGACAAGAGACCCAGTACTTC. It is translated as CATSDPRTGQETQYF.

The chain links TRBV4-2 to TRBJ2-7; D is uncertain. Trimming pared 5 bases from V and 2 bases from J, leaving 10 bases between. The CDR3 runs to 13 residues. Per the germline V gene, CDR1 is LGHNA and CDR2 is YNFKEQ. The CDR3 loop is CASSDSSAYEQYF. The CDR3 DNA is TGTGCCAGCAGCGACTCTTCCGCCTACGAGCAGTACTTC.

The chain combines TRBV9 with TRBJ2-1; TRBD2 agrees at 8 bases. The CDR3 runs to 15 residues. Germline-derived CDR1 and CDR2 are SGDLS and YYNGEE. V lost 0 bases to trimming and J lost 6 bases; unmatched junction nucleotides: 5. CDR3 coding DNA: TGTGCCAGCAGCGTAGAAGCGGGAGTACCCAATGAGCAGTTCTTC. Protein: CASSVEAGVPNEQFF.

The chain is built from TRBV6-5 and TRBJ2-2; D is uncertain. V shed 0 bases and J shed 3 bases, with 8 bases lying between them. The CDR3 loop spans 15 amino acids. CDR1 and CDR2 (germline): MNHEY, SVGAGI. The CDR3 protein is CASSYSAGDTGELFF. In DNA, the CDR3 is TGTGCCAGCAGTTACTCTGCAGGCGACACCGGGGAGCTGTTTTTT.

The rearrangement uses TRBV10-3 and TRBJ2-1, with D perhaps TRBD1 (5 bases). The CDR3 runs to 14 residues. The germline V gene has CDR1 ENHRY and CDR2 SYGVKD. V lost 0 bases and J lost 6, with 9 bases in between. The chain's CDR3 is CAISESVRANEQFF. CDR3 in DNA: TGTGCCATCAGTGAGTCTGTCAGGGCCAATGAGCAGTTCTTC.

The chain has TRBV28 and TRBJ1-3; D not resolved. Germline V gene sequence: CDR1 MDHEN, CDR2 SYDVKM. This CDR3 region has 13 residues. Trimming left V 6 bases short and J 4 bases short, with 10 bases between. Here the CDR3 DNA reads TGTGCCAGCAGGGAGCCCGGGGGAAACACCATATATTTT. This encodes CASREPGGNTIYF.

The gene calls are TRBV5-5 and TRBJ2-1; TRBD2 matches at 13 bases. Trimming removed 4 bases from V and 0 bases from J; junction bases left unmatched: 7. Germline V gene lookup returns CDR1 SGHKS and CDR2 YYEKEE (reference sequence). The CDR3 runs to 18 residues. The CDR3 DNA sequence: TGTGCCAGCAGCCGGACTAGCGGGGGTATCAGCTCCTACAATGAGCAGTTCTTC. This translates into CASSRTSGGISSYNEQFF.

The rearrangement uses TRBV3-1 (or the pseudogene TRBV3-2) and TRBJ1-1, with 9 bases matching TRBD1. In germline, CDR1 is LGHDT, CDR2 YNNKEL (reference sequence). CDR3 length equals 14 residues. V gave up 3 bases and J gave up 4 bases; unmatched junction bases: 3. The CDR3 loop is CASSHSTGGTEAFF. CDR3 bases: TGTGCCAGCAGCCATTCGACAGGGGGCACTGAAGCTTTCTTT.

Worth noting for this clone: Within the sample, other DNA sequences also encode this same CDR3. The rearrangement joins TRBV27 to TRBJ2-1; 7 nucleotides match TRBD2. In germline, CDR1 is MNHEY, CDR2 SMNVEV (reference sequence). This CDR3 comprises 16 residues. The ends lost 0 bases at V and 1 base at J; junction bases unmatched: 3. CDR3 DNA: TGTGCCAGCAGTTTATCAGGCGGGAGTTCCTACAATGAGCAGTTCTTC. This translates into CASSLSGGSSYNEQFF.

This chain links TRBV28 with TRBJ2-3, with D possibly matching TRBD2 (5 bases). V was cut by 5 bases and J by 2 bases, with 23 bases left in between. The CDR3 extends over 18 amino acids. CDR1 and CDR2 (germline): MDHEN, SYDVKM. CDR3 region: CASSTYPEGGKDTDTQYF. The CDR3 nucleotides read TGTGCCAGCAGTACCTACCCAGAGGGTGGGAAAGACACAGATACGCAGTATTTT. The full variable domain, with the rest looked up from reference TRBV28 and TRBJ2-3, is DVKVTQSSRYLVKRTGEKVFLECVQDMDHENMFWYRQDPGLGLRLIYFSYDVKMKEKGDIPEGYSVSREKKERFSLILESASTNQTSMYLCASSTYPEGGKDTDTQYFGPGTRLTVL.

Concerning this clone itself: One end of the junction fails to match germline, which may point to a read error. CDR3 sequence reads: CASSLGGQGQETQYF. CDR3 sequence (DNA): TGTGCTAGCAGCTTAGGAGGACAGGGGCAAGAGACCCAGTACTTC. This chain joins TRBV7-7 and TRBJ2-5, with 9 bases identical to TRBD1. Germline-derived CDR1 and CDR2 are SSHAT and FNYEAQ (reference sequence). The CDR3 is made up of 15 amino acids. Using reference TRBV7-7 and TRBJ2-5 for the parts outside the CDR3, the full variable domain is GAGVSQSPRYKVTKRGQDVTLRCDPISSHATLYWYQQALGQGPEFLTYFNYEAQPDKSGLPSDRFSAERPEGSISTLTIQRTEQRDSAMYRCASSLGGQGQETQYFGPGTRLLVL.

The genes are TRBV5-1 and TRBJ2-7; 7 bases line up with TRBD2. CDR3 length equals 14 residues. Germline assignment: CDR1 SGHRS and CDR2 YFSETQ. V shed 4 bases, J shed 2 bases, and the junction held 6 bases outside the gene matches. This CDR3 is CASSPSGLAYEQYF. In nucleotides, the CDR3 is TGCGCCAGCAGCCCTTCAGGACTAGCCTACGAGCAGTACTTC.

This clone is a singleton in its sample. The J gene is TRBJ1-4, the V gene TRBV6-5, with unresolved D. The V gene's germline CDR1 is MNHEY and CDR2 SVGAGI. Trimming cost V 6 bases and J 1 base, with 12 bases left between them. This CDR3 contains 15 residues. The CDR3 sequence is CASRSQSGTNEKLFF. In DNA form, the CDR3 reads TGTGCCAGCAGGTCACAATCTGGAACTAATGAAAAACTGTTTTTT.

This chain connects TRBV24-1 to TRBJ2-1, with 7 bases identical to TRBD1. Germline CDR1 reads KGHDR; CDR2 reads SFDVKD. The CDR3 has 15 residues. J gave up 3 bases and V 2 bases, and 3 bases lay outside the gene matches. The CDR3 region is CATSDSGTVYNEQFF. The CDR3 DNA is TGTGCCACCAGTGATTCTGGGACAGTCTACAATGAGCAGTTCTTC.